This T cell receptor (beta chain) was captured by sequencing in a study of TET2 disruption in CD19-targeted CAR T cells (dated by TCRdb to 2016 to 2019). Describing the broader study: The number of samples was determined by the original clinical trial design and by which samples were available, and no additional inclusion criteria were applied. Overall study results and their limits: Conclusions about the patient's CAR T cells rested on extensive analysis of a single subject.

The treatment or condition tag for this specimen amounts to: autologous CTL019 cells: CD19 CAR with 4-1BB and CD3 zeta domains. TCR zeta and 4-1BB costimulatory signaling domains were incorporated into the CD19 CAR. Leukapheresis was used to collect the T cells for CTL019 manufacturing from peripheral blood. The DNeasy Blood and Tissue Kit was used to extract genomic DNA from pre-infusion T cells, peripheral blood, or sorted post-infusion T cells. TCR beta chain deep sequencing was performed with the immunoSEQ assay. In the source study's methods: Clonotype frequencies were computed using only productive TCR beta rearrangements. In TCRdb, the immuneACCESS table is reduced to in-frame sequences with V and J assigned. These tables do not hold every clone; where another copy was compared, an unresolved V gene accounts for under half, and the others remain unexplained. V and J calls and clone size are copied from that table; D and trimming were computed from the DNA. The table for this sample records fewer than 30,000 clones. Approximately 1.8% of the sample is taken by the ten largest.

In the case of this clone: The antigen it binds to is not known. The read falls 3 residues short of the CDR3 end, and the missing part is taken from the germline J gene.

CDR1 and CDR2 are read off the germline V gene (reference sequence) as SGHKS and YYEKEE. Including cysteine and phenylalanine, the CDR3 has 14 amino acids. The DNA has 33 bases, all within the CDR3, and is read from base 1. V gives up 1 base and J gives up 0 bases, and the segment between their germline ends measures 7 bases. The source of this sequence is a man between 65 and 80 years old with chronic lymphocytic leukemia. Specimen: CD8- CAR+ T cells sorted from cultured blood T cells, collected for CD19 CAR T cell therapy. The sample's cell subset or site label is to be understood as: CD8-negative CAR-positive T cells from the infusion product. The sequence links TRBV5-5 to TRBJ1-1, with no reliable assignment of the D segment. CDR3 DNA (partial): TGTGCCAGCAGCTTGACAGACATGAACACTGAA. This codes for CASSLTDMNTE. The full CDR3 protein reads CASSLTDMNTEAFF.